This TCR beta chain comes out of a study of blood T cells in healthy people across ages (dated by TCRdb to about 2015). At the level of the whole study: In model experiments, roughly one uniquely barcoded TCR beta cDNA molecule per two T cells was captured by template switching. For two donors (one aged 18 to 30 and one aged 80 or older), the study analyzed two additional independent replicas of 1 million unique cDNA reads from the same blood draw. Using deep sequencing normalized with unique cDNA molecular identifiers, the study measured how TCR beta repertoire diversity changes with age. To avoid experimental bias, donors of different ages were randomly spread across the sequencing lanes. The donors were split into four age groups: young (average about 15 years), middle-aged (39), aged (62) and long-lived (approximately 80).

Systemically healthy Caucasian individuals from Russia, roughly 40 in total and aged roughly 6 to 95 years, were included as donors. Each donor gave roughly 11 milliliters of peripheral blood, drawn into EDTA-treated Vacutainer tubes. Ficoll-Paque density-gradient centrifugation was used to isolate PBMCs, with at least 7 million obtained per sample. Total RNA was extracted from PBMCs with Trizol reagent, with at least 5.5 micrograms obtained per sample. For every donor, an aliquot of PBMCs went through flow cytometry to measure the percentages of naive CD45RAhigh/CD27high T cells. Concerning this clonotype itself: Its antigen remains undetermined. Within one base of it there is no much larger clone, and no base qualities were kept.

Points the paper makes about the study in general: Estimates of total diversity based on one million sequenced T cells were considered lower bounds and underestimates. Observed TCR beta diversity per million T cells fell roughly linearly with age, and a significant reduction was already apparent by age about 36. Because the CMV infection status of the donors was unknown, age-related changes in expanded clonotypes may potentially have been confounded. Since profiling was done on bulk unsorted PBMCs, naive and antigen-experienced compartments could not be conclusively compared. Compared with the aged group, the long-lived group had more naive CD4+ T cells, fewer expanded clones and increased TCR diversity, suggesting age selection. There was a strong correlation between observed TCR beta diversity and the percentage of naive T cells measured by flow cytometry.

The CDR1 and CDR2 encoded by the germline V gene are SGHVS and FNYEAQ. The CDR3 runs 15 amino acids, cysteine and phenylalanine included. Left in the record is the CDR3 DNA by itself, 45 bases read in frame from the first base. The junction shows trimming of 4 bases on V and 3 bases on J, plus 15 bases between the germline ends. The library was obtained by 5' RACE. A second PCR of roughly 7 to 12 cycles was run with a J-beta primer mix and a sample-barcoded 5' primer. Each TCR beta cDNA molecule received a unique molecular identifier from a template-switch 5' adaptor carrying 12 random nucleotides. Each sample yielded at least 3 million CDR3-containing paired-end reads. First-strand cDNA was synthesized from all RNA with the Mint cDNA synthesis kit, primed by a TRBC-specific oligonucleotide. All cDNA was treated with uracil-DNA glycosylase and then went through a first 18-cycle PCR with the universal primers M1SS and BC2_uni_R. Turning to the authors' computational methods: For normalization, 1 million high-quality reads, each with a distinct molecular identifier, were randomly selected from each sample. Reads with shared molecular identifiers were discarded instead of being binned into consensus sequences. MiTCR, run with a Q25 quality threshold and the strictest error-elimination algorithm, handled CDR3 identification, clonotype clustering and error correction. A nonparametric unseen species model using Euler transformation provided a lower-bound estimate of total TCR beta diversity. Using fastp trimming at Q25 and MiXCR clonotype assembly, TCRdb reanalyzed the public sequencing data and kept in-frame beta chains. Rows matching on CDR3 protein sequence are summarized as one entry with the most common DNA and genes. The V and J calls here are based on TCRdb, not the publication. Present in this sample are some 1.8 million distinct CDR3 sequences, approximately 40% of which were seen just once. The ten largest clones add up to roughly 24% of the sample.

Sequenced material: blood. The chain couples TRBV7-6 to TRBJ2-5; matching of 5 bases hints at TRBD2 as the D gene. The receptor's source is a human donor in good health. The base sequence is TGTGCCAGCAGCTCGATAAAGGAGGCAGAAGAGACCCAGTACTTC. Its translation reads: CASSSIKEAEETQYF. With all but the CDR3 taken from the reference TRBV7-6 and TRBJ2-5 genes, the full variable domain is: GAGVSQSPRYKVTKRGQDVALRCDPISGHVSLYWYRQALGQGPEFLTYFNYEAQQDKSGLPNDRFSAERPEGSISTLTIQRTEQRDSAMYRCASSSIKEAEETQYFGPGTRLLVL.